The rows below give T cell receptor beta chains drawn from one sample of a study of read filtering for tumor transcriptome and immune sequencing. TCRdb passed the reads through MiXCR, listing each CDR3 protein once. The sample lists over 40,000 distinct CDR3 sequences, around 12% occurring once. The sample taken for sequencing was a population of CD138-negative cells sorted from bone marrow. These TCRs come from a donor at least 40 years old with multiple myeloma. Each CDR3 is given with its conserved first and last residue. Fields, in order: V gene, J gene, CDR3 protein.

>TRBV11-2|TRBJ1-1
CASSSPRPTGTEAFF
>TRBV7-2|TRBJ2-1
CASSSKGLAIYNEQLF
>TRBV9|TRBJ1-4
CASSVDPQVTNEKLFF
>TRBV20-1|TRBJ1-1
CSASTQGFGTEAFF
>TRBV6-5|TRBJ1-2
CASSYSFTRRNNYGYTF
>TRBV11-2|TRBJ2-1
CASSVSSGRGYNEQFF
>TRBV20-1|TRBJ2-5
CSAVGLAGLQETQYF
>TRBV14|TRBJ1-1
CASSQGPAMWAGVNTEAFF
>TRBV9|TRBJ2-1
CASSTDRGEEQFF
>TRBV29-1|TRBJ1-1
CSAEGSDRNTEAFF
>TRBV7-2|TRBJ2-5
CASSPRPAGTQETQYF
>TRBV7-9|TRBJ2-6
CASSLAQGAGANVLTF
>TRBV6-5|TRBJ1-1
CASRLVGATEAFF
>TRBV5-1|TRBJ2-7
CASSGTGRGHEQYF
>TRBV29-1|TRBJ2-3
CSGSVGVNTQYF
>TRBV28|TRBJ2-6
CASSPISSGANVLTF
>TRBV6-5|TRBJ1-6
CASSRTGNSPLHF
>TRBV6-1|TRBJ2-7
CASSELGAHYEQYF
>TRBV6-5|TRBJ1-2
CASSPITGTYGYTF
>TRBV10-3|TRBJ2-1
CAISELGEGEQFF
>TRBV20-1|TRBJ1-5
CSASNPIAGQPQHF
>TRBV7-9|TRBJ2-7
CASGRIGYEQYF
>TRBV7-2|TRBJ2-2
CASSSSGVVGTGELFF
>TRBV20-1|TRBJ1-2
CSAAPSGTNYGYTF
>TRBV3-1|TRBJ2-1
CASSQELAWANEQFF
>TRBV6-5|TRBJ1-1
CASTRLGDTEAFF
>TRBV5-4|TRBJ2-7
CASGITGRGEQYF
>TRBV7-2|TRBJ2-1
CASSLGPGIDEQFF
>TRBV29-1|TRBJ2-1
CSARTINNEQFF